These T cell receptor beta chains were read from a single sample in a study of blood T cell repertoires in COVID-19. The data were produced by immunoSEQ multiplex PCR, yet TCRdb's version contains in-frame clones alone and is incomplete. The data hold over 150,000 clones, with around 78% observed a single time. Material: peripheral blood. These receptors all stem from a man aged 80 or over with acute or convalescent COVID-19. Both conserved end residues are part of each CDR3. Each record gives: clone size, J gene, D gene, V gene, CDR3 protein, CDR3 DNA. The D gene is left open where the match is weak. Not all rows give a size; the values are once, few, many and, for expanded clones, a class.

>-|TRBJ2-7|-|TRBV5-1
CASSFGTLIAYEQYF
TGCGCCAGCAGCTTTGGGACACTGATTGCCTACGAGCAGTACTTC
>-|TRBJ2-5|-|TRBV5-1
CASSFQGGQETQYF
TGCGCCAGCAGCTTCCAGGGGGGCCAAGAGACCCAGTACTTC
>-|TRBJ1-2|TRBD1|TRBV7-9
CASSYDIGQGSSGYTF
TGTGCCAGCAGTTATGACATTGGACAGGGAAGCTCTGGCTACACCTTC
>-|TRBJ1-5|TRBD1|TRBV28
CASSGENRGRLIGNQPQHF
TGTGCCAGCAGTGGAGAAAACAGGGGAAGATTGATTGGCAATCAGCCCCAGCATTTT
>-|TRBJ2-1|-|TRBV18
CASSPPGDNEQFF
TGTGCCAGCTCACCGCCCGGGGACAATGAGCAGTTCTTC
>-|TRBJ1-4|-|TRBV7-9
CASSLAAANEKLFF
TGTGCCAGCAGCTTAGCAGCCGCTAATGAAAAACTGTTTTTT
>-|TRBJ1-2|-|TRBV19
CASRNRRQDPLFYGYTF
TGTGCCAGTAGAAACCGTCGACAGGACCCCCTCTTCTATGGCTACACCTTC
>-|TRBJ2-7|TRBD1|TRBV9
CASSVIEGTGAPSYEQYF
TGTGCCAGCAGCGTAATAGAGGGGACAGGGGCACCCTCCTACGAGCAGTACTTC
>-|TRBJ1-1|TRBD1|TRBV25-1
CASRGADRVNTEAFF
TGTGCCAGCAGGGGGGCTGACAGGGTAAACACTGAAGCTTTCTTT
>-|TRBJ2-5|TRBD1|TRBV5-1
CASSLGTGVGETQYF
TGCGCCAGCAGCTTGGGGACAGGGGTGGGAGAGACCCAGTACTTC
>-|TRBJ1-3|-|TRBV10-3
CAIRGDRGAGNTIYF
TGTGCCATCCGTGGGGATCGGGGGGCTGGAAACACCATATATTTT
>-|TRBJ1-1|TRBD1|TRBV4-1
CASSQERGGTGAFLNTEAFF
TGCGCCAGCAGCCAAGAAAGGGGGGGGACAGGGGCCTTTTTGAACACTGAAGCTTTCTTT
>few|TRBJ1-4|-|TRBV3-1/TRBV3-2
CASSQARREKLFF
TGTGCCAGCAGCCAAGCAAGGAGGGAAAAACTGTTTTTT
>-|TRBJ2-5|TRBD2|TRBV6-1
CASSEKRGGLIETQYF
TGTGCCAGCAGTGAGAAGCGGGGGGGCCTCATCGAGACCCAGTACTTC
>-|TRBJ2-5|-|TRBV5-4
CASSLPWRGEETQYF
TGTGCCAGCAGCTTGCCGTGGAGGGGAGAAGAGACCCAGTACTTC
>-|TRBJ1-4|TRBD1|TRBV5-1
CASSLPTGSNEKLFF
TGCGCCAGCAGCTTGCCGACAGGGAGTAATGAAAAACTGTTTTTT
>-|TRBJ2-1|TRBD2|TRBV27
CASSILAGGQSEQFF
TGTGCCAGCAGTATACTAGCGGGGGGACAGAGTGAGCAGTTCTTC
>-|TRBJ2-3|-|TRBV11-3
CASSLDLRGDSTDTQYF
TGTGCCAGCAGCTTAGATCTGCGGGGAGACTCCACAGATACGCAGTATTTT
>-|TRBJ1-4|TRBD1|TRBV6-5
CASRRDRVIEKLFF
TGTGCCAGCAGGAGGGACAGGGTTATTGAAAAACTGTTTTTT
>-|TRBJ1-4|TRBD1|TRBV5-1
CASSQGQGYEKLFF
TGCGCCAGCAGCCAGGGACAGGGGTATGAAAAACTGTTTTTT
>-|TRBJ1-2|TRBD1|TRBV5-1
CASSLGPGQGDYGYTF
TGCGCCAGCAGCCTGGGACCGGGACAGGGAGACTATGGCTACACCTTC
>-|TRBJ2-5|TRBD1|TRBV18
CASSPRTGNQETQYF
TGTGCCAGCTCACCGAGGACAGGGAACCAAGAGACCCAGTACTTC
>once|TRBJ1-2|TRBD1|TRBV28
CATISGAGGARGYTF
TGTGCCACCATTTCGGGGGCAGGGGGCGCGAGGGGCTACACCTTC
>-|TRBJ1-1|-|TRBV6-6
CASSYSRHGTEAFF
TGTGCCAGCAGTTACTCGAGACATGGCACTGAAGCTTTCTTT
>-|TRBJ2-4|-|TRBV5-4
CASSLGLGLAKNIQYF
TGTGCCAGCAGCTTGGGACTGGGTCTAGCCAAAAACATTCAGTACTTC
>many|TRBJ1-1|-|TRBV7-3
CASSLAGVGAEAFF
TGTGCCAGCAGCTTAGCCGGGGTGGGCGCTGAAGCTTTCTTT
>-|TRBJ1-6|TRBD1|TRBV6-5
CASTPDRGQSPLHF
TGTGCCAGCACTCCAGACAGGGGGCAATCACCCCTCCACTTT
>many|TRBJ1-3|TRBD1|TRBV27
CASSDRVSGNTIYF
TGTGCCAGCAGTGACAGGGTCTCTGGAAACACCATATATTTT
>-|TRBJ1-3|-|TRBV19
CASTPRGAGNTIYF
TGTGCCAGTACCCCTCGGGGGGCTGGAAACACCATATATTTT
>-|TRBJ1-2|-|TRBV7-2
CASSPGTPRSYGYTF
TGTGCCAGCAGCCCGGGGACACCCCGGTCCTATGGCTACACCTTC
>-|TRBJ1-2|TRBD1|TRBV6-6
CASSTRQGAGGYTF
TGTGCCAGCAGTACCCGACAGGGGGCTGGGGGCTACACCTTC
>-|TRBJ1-1|-|TRBV4-1
CASSQAPMGTPAFF
TGCGCCAGCAGTCAGGCACCGATGGGGACTCCGGCTTTCTTT
>-|TRBJ1-1|-|TRBV5-8
CASSNTGAEDEAFF
TGTGCCAGCAGCAACACGGGCGCGGAGGATGAAGCTTTCTTT
>-|TRBJ1-4|TRBD1|TRBV10-1
CASSEGQGSNEKLFF
TGCGCCAGCAGTGAAGGACAGGGGTCTAATGAAAAACTGTTTTTT
>-|TRBJ2-4|-|TRBV18
CASSPPTGPNIQYF
TGTGCCAGCTCACCACCGACAGGACCAAACATTCAGTACTTC
>-|TRBJ2-1|-|TRBV11-3
CASSPKMSSYNEQFF
TGTGCCAGCAGCCCGAAAATGAGCTCCTACAATGAGCAGTTCTTC
>-|TRBJ1-2|-|TRBV6-5
CASSLFGDRPLGYTF
TGTGCCAGCAGTCTATTCGGGGATCGGCCTCTGGGCTACACCTTC
>-|TRBJ2-5|-|TRBV6-5
CASSYSGQFGTQYF
TGTGCCAGCAGTTACAGCGGACAGTTTGGGACCCAGTACTTC
>-|TRBJ1-2|-|TRBV7-9
CASSDDILANYGYTF
TGTGCCAGCAGCGACGACATATTAGCTAACTATGGCTACACCTTC
>-|TRBJ2-6|TRBD1|TRBV3-1/TRBV3-2
CASSRTGAGANVLTF
TGTGCCAGCAGTCGGACAGGGGCTGGGGCCAACGTCCTGACTTTC
>-|TRBJ1-5|-|TRBV12-3/TRBV12-4
CASSLVPQAQHF
TGTGCCAGCAGTTTGGTCCCCCAGGCCCAGCATTTT
>-|TRBJ2-5|-|TRBV30
CAWSVQGGETQYF
TGTGCCTGGAGTGTACAAGGGGGAGAGACCCAGTACTTC
>few|TRBJ1-5|-|TRBV6-6
CASSYSRGYQPQHF
TGTGCCAGCAGTTACTCGCGGGGCTATCAGCCCCAGCATTTT
>-|TRBJ1-5|TRBD1|TRBV11-2
CASSLAGGGNQPQHF
TGTGCCAGCAGCTTGGCAGGGGGAGGCAATCAGCCCCAGCATTTT
>once|TRBJ2-7|TRBD1|TRBV7-9
CASSTQGLGEQYF
TGTGCCAGCAGCACACAGGGGCTGGGCGAGCAGTACTTC
>-|TRBJ2-3|TRBD2|TRBV5-1
CASSLRASGGASTDTQYF
TGCGCCAGCAGCTTAAGGGCTAGCGGGGGTGCTAGCACAGATACGCAGTATTTT
>-|TRBJ2-1|-|TRBV2
CASTKGEVFFTYNEQFF
TGTGCCAGCACTAAAGGGGAAGTCTTCTTTACCTACAATGAGCAGTTCTTC
>-|TRBJ1-1|-|TRBV4-1
CASSKERVNTEAFF
TGCGCCAGCAGCAAAGAACGGGTGAACACTGAAGCTTTCTTT
>-|TRBJ1-3|-|TRBV2
CASSPKPSRVTPGNTIYF
TGTGCCAGCAGCCCGAAGCCTTCCAGGGTAACACCTGGAAACACCATATATTTT
>-|TRBJ2-1|-|TRBV10-3
CATEKAANEQFF
TGTGCCACTGAAAAGGCGGCCAATGAGCAGTTCTTC
>-|TRBJ2-1|TRBD2|TRBV4-2
CASSYTSGGPGNEQFF
TGTGCCAGCAGCTATACTAGCGGGGGCCCCGGGAATGAGCAGTTCTTC
>few|TRBJ2-5|-|TRBV28
CASSHQGQETQYF
TGTGCCAGCAGCCATCAGGGTCAAGAGACCCAGTACTTC
>-|TRBJ2-5|TRBD2|TRBV7-2
CASRGLAGEQETQYF
TGTGCCAGCAGAGGACTAGCGGGGGAGCAAGAGACCCAGTACTTC
>-|TRBJ2-1|TRBD2|TRBV5-4
CASSSGQRGGPGNEQFF
TGTGCCAGCAGCTCCGGTCAGCGGGGGGGACCGGGCAATGAGCAGTTCTTC
>-|TRBJ2-5|-|TRBV7-2
CASSISRGFQETQYF
TGTGCCAGCAGTATCTCACGGGGGTTCCAAGAGACCCAGTACTTC
>-|TRBJ1-3|TRBD1|TRBV4-2
CASSQEAPGQGVLRSGNTIYF
TGTGCCAGCAGCCAAGAAGCTCCGGGACAGGGGGTTTTGCGCTCTGGAAACACCATATATTTT
>few|TRBJ2-2|TRBD1|TRBV7-6
CAVPRQGRNTGELFF
TGTGCCGTACCCCGACAGGGCCGGAACACCGGGGAGCTGTTTTTT
>-|TRBJ2-1|TRBD2|TRBV9
CASSVASGGAYNEQFF
TGTGCCAGCAGCGTAGCCAGCGGGGGGGCCTACAATGAGCAGTTCTTC
>-|TRBJ2-5|TRBD1|TRBV10-3
CAISDALQGAGETQYF
TGTGCCATCAGTGACGCGCTCCAGGGGGCGGGGGAGACCCAGTACTTC
>-|TRBJ2-5|TRBD2|TRBV5-1
CASRAGGQETQYF
TGCGCCAGCAGAGCGGGGGGGCAAGAGACCCAGTACTTC